This T cell receptor beta chain was captured in a study of early T cells in non-severe SARS-CoV-2 infection. Across the whole study: From unsorted whole blood, bulk RNA was sequenced, and the chains remained unpaired. Overall study findings and caveats: Anti-spike CD8 responses were favored by VDJdb matching, which missed private and CD4 specificities.

Unique molecular identifiers tagged individual cDNA molecules. TCRdb recomputed calls from the 5' RACE reads with MiXCR, one row per CDR3 protein. Altogether tens of thousands of distinct CDR3 sequences are present, about 6% being singletons, with the ten largest covering roughly 4.9%. This clonotype was counted between two and nine times. The antigen is undetermined. The sequenced sample was whole blood. The sequence was obtained from an adult who was a healthcare worker with PCR-confirmed SARS-CoV-2 infection or an uninfected control (not recorded which).

CDR3 DNA sequence: TGTGCCAGCAGGTCGGAGCGGGACGGAGACAATGAGCAGTTCTTC. This codes for CASRSERDGDNEQFF. The chain has TRBV7-8 and TRBJ2-1, with 7 bases that match TRBD2. Germline CDR1 SGHVS, CDR2 FQNEAQ. The V segment lost 6 bases and the J segment 5 bases; nucleotides outside the gene matches: 10. The CDR3 is made up of 15 amino acids.